The clone carrying this TCR beta chain was seen ten or more times. Its antigen is still unknown. These data belong to a study of T cells in Graves' hyperthyroidism and ophthalmopathy. Findings of the study overall: The model foresaw ophthalmopathy a median roughly 6.5 months prior to onset. The majority of expanded thyroid clonotypes above 0.001 also appeared in blood.

RNA transcripts were the template for amplifying TCR beta CDR3 regions. Researchers ran a first-round RT-PCR on the TCR CDR3 using the HTBI primer set. A single record per CDR3 protein comes from TCRdb applying MiXCR to the multiplex PCR reads. This repertoire shows over 550,000 distinct CDR3 sequences, over 15% found once; its top ten account for approximately 18%. This CDR3 region has 16 residues. CDR1 is MNHEY, CDR2 SMNVEV, per germline (reference sequence). With V trimmed by 5 bases and J by 7 bases, 11 bases remained unmatched. In making diagnoses, clinical symptoms, serum thyroxine and TRAb, thyroid ultrasound and orbital computed tomography were all used.

Sequenced: blood. The source is a woman between 18 and 30 years old with Graves' hyperthyroidism. The chain recombines TRBV27 with TRBJ2-1; 10 bases are shared with TRBD2. The CDR3 protein is CASSPIAGGPGNEQFF. The CDR3 DNA follows: TGTGCCAGCAGTCCTATAGCGGGAGGCCCAGGGAATGAGCAGTTCTTC.